This T cell receptor (beta chain) originates from a study of control samples from healthy donors and cancer patients. Sequenced by immunoSEQ multiplex PCR; TCRdb stores in-frame clones only, minus some. In the table there are approximately 70,000 clones, 87% of which are singletons. V gave up 4 bases and J gave up 5 bases, with 23 bases separating them. Germline CDR1 is SQVTM and CDR2 is ANQGSEA. This CDR3 region has 16 residues. Specimen: PBMCs. This clonotype was sampled from a woman aged 45 to 65 with head and neck cancer. J is TRBJ1-1 and V is TRBV29-1; TRBD1 might be the D (6 bases). CDR3 residues: CSVVSGGTGLGTEAFF. In nucleotides, the CDR3 is TGCAGCGTTGTGTCGGGGGGCACAGGGCTAGGGACTGAAGCTTTCTTT.